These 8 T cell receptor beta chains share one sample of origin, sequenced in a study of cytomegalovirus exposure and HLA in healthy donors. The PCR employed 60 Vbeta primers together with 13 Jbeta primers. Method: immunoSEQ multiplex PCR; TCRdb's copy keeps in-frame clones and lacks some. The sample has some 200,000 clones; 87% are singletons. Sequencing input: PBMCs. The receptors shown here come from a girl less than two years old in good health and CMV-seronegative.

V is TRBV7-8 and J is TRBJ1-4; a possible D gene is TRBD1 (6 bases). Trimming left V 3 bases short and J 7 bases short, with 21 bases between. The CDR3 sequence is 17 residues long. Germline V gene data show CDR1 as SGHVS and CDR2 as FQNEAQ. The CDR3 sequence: CASSFRVTGGLAEKLFF. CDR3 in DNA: TGTGCCAGCAGCTTTAGGGTAACGGGGGGGCTGGCTGAAAAACTGTTTTTT.

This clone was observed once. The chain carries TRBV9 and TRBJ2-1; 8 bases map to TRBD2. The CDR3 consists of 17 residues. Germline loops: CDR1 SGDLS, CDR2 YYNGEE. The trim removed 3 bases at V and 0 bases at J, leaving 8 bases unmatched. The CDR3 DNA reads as TGTGCCAGCAGCGCCATAGCGGGGCCGAGCTCCTACAATGAGCAGTTCTTC. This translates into CASSAIAGPSSYNEQFF.

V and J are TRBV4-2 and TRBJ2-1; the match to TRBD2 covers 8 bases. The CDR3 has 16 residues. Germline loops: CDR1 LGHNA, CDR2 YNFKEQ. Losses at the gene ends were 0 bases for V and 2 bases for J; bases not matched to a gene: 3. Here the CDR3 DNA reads TGTGCCAGCAGCCAAGAGGACGGGGGGGCCTACAATGAGCAGTTCTTC. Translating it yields CASSQEDGGAYNEQFF.

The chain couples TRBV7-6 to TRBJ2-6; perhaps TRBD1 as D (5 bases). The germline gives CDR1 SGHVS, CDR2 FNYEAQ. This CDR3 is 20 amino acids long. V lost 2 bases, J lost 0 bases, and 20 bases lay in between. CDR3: CASSLQTQAPGFSGANVLTF. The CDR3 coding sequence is TGTGCCAGCAGCTTACAAACACAGGCCCCCGGATTCTCTGGGGCCAACGTCCTGACTTTC.

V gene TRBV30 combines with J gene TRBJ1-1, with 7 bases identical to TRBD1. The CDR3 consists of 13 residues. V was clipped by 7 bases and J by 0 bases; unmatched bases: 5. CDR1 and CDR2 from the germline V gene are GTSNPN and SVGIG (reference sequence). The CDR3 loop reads CASDRALNTEAFF. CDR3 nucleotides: TGTGCCTCCGACAGGGCTCTGAACACTGAAGCTTTCTTT. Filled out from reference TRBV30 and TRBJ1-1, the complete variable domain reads SQTIHQWPATLVQPVGSPLSLECTVEGTSNPNLYWYRQAAGRGLQLLFYSVGIGQISSEVPQNLSASRPQDRQFILSSKKLLLSDSGFYLCASDRALNTEAFFGQGTRLTVV.

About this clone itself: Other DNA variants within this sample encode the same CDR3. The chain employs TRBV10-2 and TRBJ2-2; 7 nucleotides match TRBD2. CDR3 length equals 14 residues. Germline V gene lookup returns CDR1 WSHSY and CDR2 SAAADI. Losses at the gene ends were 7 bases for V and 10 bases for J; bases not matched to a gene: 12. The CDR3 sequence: CASTVRGRHEELFF. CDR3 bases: TGCGCCAGCACGGTACGCGGGAGACATGAGGAGCTGTTTTTT.

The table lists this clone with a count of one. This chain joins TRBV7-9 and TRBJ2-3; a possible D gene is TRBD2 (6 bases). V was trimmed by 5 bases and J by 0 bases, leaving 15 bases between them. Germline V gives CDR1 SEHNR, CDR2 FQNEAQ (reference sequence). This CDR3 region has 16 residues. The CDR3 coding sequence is TGTGCCAGCAGCCCATCACCGGGACTGAGCACAGATACGCAGTATTTT. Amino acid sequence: CASSPSPGLSTDTQYF.

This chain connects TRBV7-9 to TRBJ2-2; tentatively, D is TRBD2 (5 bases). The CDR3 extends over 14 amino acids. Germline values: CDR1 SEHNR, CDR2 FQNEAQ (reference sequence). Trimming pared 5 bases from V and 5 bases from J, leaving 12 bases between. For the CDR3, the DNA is TGTGCCAGCAGCACGGAGGACGGTACCGGGGAGCTGTTTTTT. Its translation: CASSTEDGTGELFF.